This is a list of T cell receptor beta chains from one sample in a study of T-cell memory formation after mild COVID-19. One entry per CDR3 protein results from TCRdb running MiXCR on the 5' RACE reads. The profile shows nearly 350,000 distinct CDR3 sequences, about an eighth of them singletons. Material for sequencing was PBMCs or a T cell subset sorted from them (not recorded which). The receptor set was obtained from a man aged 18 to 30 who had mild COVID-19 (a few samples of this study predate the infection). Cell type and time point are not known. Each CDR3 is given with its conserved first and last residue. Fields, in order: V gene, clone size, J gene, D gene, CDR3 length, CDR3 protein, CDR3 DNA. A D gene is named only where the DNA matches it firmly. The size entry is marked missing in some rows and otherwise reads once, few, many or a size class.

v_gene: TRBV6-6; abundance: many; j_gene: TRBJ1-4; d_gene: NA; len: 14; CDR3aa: CASSLPRTGEKLFF; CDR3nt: TGTGCCAGCAGCCTACCCCGGACGGGAGAAAAACTGTTTTTT
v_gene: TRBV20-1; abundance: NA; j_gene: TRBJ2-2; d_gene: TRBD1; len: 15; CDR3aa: CSAQQGAKVTGELFF; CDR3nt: TGCAGTGCCCAACAGGGGGCAAAGGTCACCGGGGAGCTGTTTTTT
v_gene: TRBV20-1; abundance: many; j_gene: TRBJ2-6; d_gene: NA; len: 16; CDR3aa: CSARVPIDSGANVLTF; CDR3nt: TGCAGTGCTAGAGTTCCAATAGACTCTGGGGCCAACGTCCTGACTTTC
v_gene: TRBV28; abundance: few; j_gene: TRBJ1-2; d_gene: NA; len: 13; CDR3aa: CASFFRANYGYTF; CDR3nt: TGTGCCAGCTTTTTCAGGGCCAACTATGGCTACACCTTC
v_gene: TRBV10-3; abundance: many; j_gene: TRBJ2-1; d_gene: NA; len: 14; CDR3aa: CAIGGSDRLNEQFF; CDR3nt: TGTGCCATCGGGGGGTCGGACAGGCTCAATGAGCAGTTCTTC
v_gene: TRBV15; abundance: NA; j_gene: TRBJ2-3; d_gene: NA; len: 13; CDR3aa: CATSAITQDTQYF; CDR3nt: TGTGCCACCAGCGCTATTACGCAGGATACGCAGTATTTT
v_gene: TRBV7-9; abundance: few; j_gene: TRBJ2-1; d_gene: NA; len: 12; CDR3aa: CASTSLPNEQFF; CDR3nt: TGTGCCAGTACCTCCCTTCCCAATGAGCAGTTCTTC
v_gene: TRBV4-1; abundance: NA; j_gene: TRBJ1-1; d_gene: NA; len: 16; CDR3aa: CASSHVGMDMNTEAFF; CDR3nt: TGCGCCAGCAGCCATGTAGGTATGGACATGAACACTGAAGCTTTCTTT
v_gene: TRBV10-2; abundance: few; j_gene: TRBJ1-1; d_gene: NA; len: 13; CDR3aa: CASSEGENTEAFF; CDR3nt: TGCGCCAGCAGTGAAGGGGAGAACACTGAAGCTTTCTTT
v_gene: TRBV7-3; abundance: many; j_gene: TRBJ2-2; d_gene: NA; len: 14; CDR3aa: CASSPAVNTGELFF; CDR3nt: TGTGCCAGCAGCCCCGCGGTGAACACCGGGGAGCTGTTTTTT
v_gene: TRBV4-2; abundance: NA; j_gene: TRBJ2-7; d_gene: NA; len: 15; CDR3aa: CASSQAPGDSYEQYF; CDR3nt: TGTGCCAGCAGCCAAGCGCCCGGGGACTCCTACGAGCAGTACTTC
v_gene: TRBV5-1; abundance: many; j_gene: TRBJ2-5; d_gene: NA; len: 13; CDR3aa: CASSFDLTETQYF; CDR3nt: TGCGCCAGCAGCTTCGATTTGACGGAGACCCAGTACTTC
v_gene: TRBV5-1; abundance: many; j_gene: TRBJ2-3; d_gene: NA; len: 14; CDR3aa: CASSSTSGADTQYF; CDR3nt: TGCGCCAGCAGCTCCACCTCAGGGGCAGATACGCAGTATTTT
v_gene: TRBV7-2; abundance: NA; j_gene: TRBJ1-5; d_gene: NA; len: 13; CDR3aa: CASSREINQPQHF; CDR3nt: TGTGCCAGCAGCCGGGAGATTAATCAGCCCCAGCATTTT
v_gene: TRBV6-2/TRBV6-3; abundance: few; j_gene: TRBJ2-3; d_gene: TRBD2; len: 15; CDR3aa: CASSPGLAPPDTQYF; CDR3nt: TGTGCCAGCAGTCCGGGACTAGCGCCCCCAGATACGCAGTATTTT
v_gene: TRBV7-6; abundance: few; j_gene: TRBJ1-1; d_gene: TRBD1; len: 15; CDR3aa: CASSLGKGGHTEAFF; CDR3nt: TGTGCCAGCAGCTTAGGAAAAGGGGGCCACACTGAAGCTTTCTTT
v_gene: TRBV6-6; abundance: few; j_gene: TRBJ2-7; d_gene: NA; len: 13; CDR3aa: CASSYSNSDEQYF; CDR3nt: TGTGCCAGCAGTTACTCCAATTCCGACGAGCAGTACTTC
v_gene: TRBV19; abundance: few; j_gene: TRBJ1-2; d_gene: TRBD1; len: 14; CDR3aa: CASTLPTGRYGYTF; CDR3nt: TGTGCCAGTACCCTCCCGACAGGGCGCTATGGCTACACCTTC
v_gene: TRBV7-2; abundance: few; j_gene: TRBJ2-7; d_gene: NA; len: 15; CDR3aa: CASSLAYGGAQEQYF; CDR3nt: TGTGCCAGCAGCTTAGCATACGGGGGCGCTCAGGAGCAGTACTTC
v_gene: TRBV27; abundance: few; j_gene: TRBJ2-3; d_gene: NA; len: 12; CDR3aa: CASRLIGDTQYF; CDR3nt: TGTGCCAGCAGGTTGATAGGAGATACGCAGTATTTT
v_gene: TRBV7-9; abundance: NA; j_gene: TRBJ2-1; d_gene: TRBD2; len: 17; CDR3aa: CASSVRSARGTRNEQFF; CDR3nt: TGTGCCAGCAGCGTGAGAAGCGCGCGGGGGACCAGGAATGAGCAGTTCTTC
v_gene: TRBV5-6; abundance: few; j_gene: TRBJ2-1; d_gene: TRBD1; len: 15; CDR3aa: CASTVDRSSYNEQFF; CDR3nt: TGTGCCAGCACCGTGGACAGGAGCTCCTACAATGAGCAGTTCTTC
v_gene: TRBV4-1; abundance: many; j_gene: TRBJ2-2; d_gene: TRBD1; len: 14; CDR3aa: CASSQRQGTGELFF; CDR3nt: TGCGCCAGCAGCCAGCGACAGGGAACCGGGGAGCTGTTTTTT
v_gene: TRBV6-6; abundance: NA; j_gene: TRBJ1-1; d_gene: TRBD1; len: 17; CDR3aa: CASSYRAGGPLNTEAFF; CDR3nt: TGTGCCAGCAGTTACAGGGCAGGGGGCCCATTGAACACTGAAGCTTTCTTT
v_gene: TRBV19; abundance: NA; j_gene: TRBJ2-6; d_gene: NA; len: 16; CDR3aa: CASSKSGTAGANVLTF; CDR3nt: TGTGCCAGTAGTAAATCCGGGACCGCTGGGGCCAACGTCCTGACTTTC
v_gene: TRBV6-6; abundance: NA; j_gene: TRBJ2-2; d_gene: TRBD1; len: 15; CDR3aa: CASSYSETGAGELFF; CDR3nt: TGTGCCAGCAGTTACTCGGAGACAGGGGCCGGGGAGCTGTTTTTT
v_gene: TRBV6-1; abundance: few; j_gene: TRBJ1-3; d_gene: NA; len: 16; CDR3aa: CASSETAGDSGNTIYF; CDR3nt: TGTGCCAGCAGTGAGACGGCTGGAGACTCTGGAAACACCATATATTTT
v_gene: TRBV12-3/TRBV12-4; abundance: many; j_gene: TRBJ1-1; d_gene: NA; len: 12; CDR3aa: CASSSSDRPAFF; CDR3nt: TGTGCCAGCAGTTCCTCCGACCGACCAGCTTTCTTT
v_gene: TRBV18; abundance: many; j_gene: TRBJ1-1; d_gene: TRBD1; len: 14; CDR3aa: CASSRQGTRTEAFF; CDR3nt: TGTGCCAGCTCGCGACAGGGGACGCGCACTGAAGCTTTCTTT
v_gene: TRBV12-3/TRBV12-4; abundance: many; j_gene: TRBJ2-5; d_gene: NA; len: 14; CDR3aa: CASSLVGYKETQYF; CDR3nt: TGTGCCAGCAGTTTAGTAGGCTACAAAGAGACCCAGTACTTC
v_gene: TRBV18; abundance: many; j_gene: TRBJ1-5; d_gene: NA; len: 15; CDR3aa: CASSPIKHPGQPQHF; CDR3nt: TGTGCCAGCTCACCAATAAAACATCCGGGGCAGCCCCAGCATTTT
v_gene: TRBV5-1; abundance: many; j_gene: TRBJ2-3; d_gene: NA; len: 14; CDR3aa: CASSLPAGTDTQYF; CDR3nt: TGCGCCAGCAGCTTACCAGCGGGCACAGATACGCAGTATTTT
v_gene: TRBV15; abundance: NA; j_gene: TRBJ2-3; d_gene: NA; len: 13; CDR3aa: CATSRQGTDTQYF; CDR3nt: TGTGCCACCAGCAGACAGGGCACAGATACGCAGTATTTT
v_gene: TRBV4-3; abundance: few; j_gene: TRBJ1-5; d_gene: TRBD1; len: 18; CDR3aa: CASSQTAGTGIRHQPQHF; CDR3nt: TGCGCCAGCAGCCAGACTGCCGGGACAGGGATCCGCCATCAGCCCCAGCATTTT
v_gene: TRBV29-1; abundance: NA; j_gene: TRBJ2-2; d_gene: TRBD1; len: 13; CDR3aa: CSGGTANTGELFF; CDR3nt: TGCAGCGGTGGGACAGCGAACACCGGGGAGCTGTTTTTT
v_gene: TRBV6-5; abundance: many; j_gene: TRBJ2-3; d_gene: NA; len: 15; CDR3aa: CASSPQGFSTDTQYF; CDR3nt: TGTGCCAGCAGTCCACAGGGCTTCAGCACAGATACGCAGTATTTT
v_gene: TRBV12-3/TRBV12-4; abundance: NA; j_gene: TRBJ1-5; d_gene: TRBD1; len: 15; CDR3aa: CASSSRQGPNQPQHF; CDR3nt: TGTGCCAGCAGTTCCCGACAGGGGCCCAATCAGCCCCAGCATTTT
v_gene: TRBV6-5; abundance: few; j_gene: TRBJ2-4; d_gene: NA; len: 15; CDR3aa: CASSLGVGAKNIQYF; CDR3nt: TGTGCCAGCAGTTTGGGGGTGGGGGCCAAAAACATTCAGTACTTC
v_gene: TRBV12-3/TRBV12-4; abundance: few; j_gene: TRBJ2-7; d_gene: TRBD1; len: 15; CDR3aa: CASSLLDRPGYEQYF; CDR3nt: TGTGCCAGCAGTTTATTGGACAGGCCGGGCTACGAGCAGTACTTC
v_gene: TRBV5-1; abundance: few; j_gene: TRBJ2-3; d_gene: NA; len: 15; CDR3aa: CASSLAARVPDTQYF; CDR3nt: TGCGCCAGCAGCTTGGCGGCCAGGGTGCCAGATACGCAGTATTTT
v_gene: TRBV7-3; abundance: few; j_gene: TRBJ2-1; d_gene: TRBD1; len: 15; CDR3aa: CASSLNGDSLNEQFF; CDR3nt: TGTGCCAGCAGCTTAAACGGGGACAGTCTCAATGAGCAGTTCTTC
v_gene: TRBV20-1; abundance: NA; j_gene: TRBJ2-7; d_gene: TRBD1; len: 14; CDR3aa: CSAREWDRVDEQYF; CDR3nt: TGCAGTGCTAGAGAGTGGGACAGGGTCGACGAGCAGTACTTC
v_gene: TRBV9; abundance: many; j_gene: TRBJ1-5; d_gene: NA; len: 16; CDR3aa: CASSVENGEGNQPQHF; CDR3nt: TGTGCCAGCAGCGTAGAGAACGGGGAGGGCAATCAGCCCCAGCATTTT
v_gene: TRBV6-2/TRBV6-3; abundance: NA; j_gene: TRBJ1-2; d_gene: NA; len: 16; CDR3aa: CASSYRGRGPNYGYTF; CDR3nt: TGTGCCAGCAGTTACCGGGGACGGGGGCCTAACTATGGCTACACCTTC
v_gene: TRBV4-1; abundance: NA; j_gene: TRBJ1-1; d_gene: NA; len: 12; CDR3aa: CASGGAETEAFF; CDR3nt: TGCGCCAGCGGAGGGGCGGAGACTGAAGCTTTCTTT
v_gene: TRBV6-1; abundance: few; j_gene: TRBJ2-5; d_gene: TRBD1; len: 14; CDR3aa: CASSRQGVEETQYF; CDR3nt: TGTGCCAGCAGTAGACAGGGGGTGGAAGAGACCCAGTACTTC